This entry lists 19 T cell receptor beta chains sequenced from one sample in a study of STAT3 mutations in large granular lymphocyte leukemia. Study conclusions and caveats: Every T-cell large granular lymphocyte leukemia patient had at least one immunodominant TCR beta clonotype.

These receptors have no identified antigens. Profiled with immunoSEQ multiplex PCR; TCRdb holds only in-frame clones, not every one. The repertoire consists of over 25,000 clones, with approximately 83% occurring once and the leading ten covering about 13%. The sequenced material came from peripheral blood mononuclear cells. The receptors shown here come from a man between 60 and 75 years old with T-cell large granular lymphocyte leukemia. Some clones in this sample may be carry-over from other donors' samples.

This chain joins TRBV28 and TRBJ1-2; possible D gene TRBD1, 5 bases. Trimming cost V 6 bases and J 7 bases, with 15 bases left between them. The CDR3 loop spans 13 amino acids. Germline-derived CDR1 and CDR2 are MDHEN and SYDVKM. In DNA, the CDR3 is TGTGCCAGCAGCCCCACTGGGGCGCCTGGCTACACCTTC. It encodes CASSPTGAPGYTF.

The chain recombines TRBV5-5 with TRBJ1-1; TRBD1 might be the D (5 bases). CDR1 is SGHKS, CDR2 YYEKEE, per germline (reference sequence). This CDR3 is 15 amino acids long. V lost 4 bases and J lost 3, with 16 bases in between. The DNA of the CDR3 is TGTGCCAGCAGCCCCCCCGGGACCGTGGACACTGAAGCTTTCTTT. Translation gives CASSPPGTVDTEAFF.

The chain employs TRBV27 and TRBJ2-3; 11 positions agree with TRBD2. CDR3 length: 16 residues. Per germline, CDR1 MNHEY and CDR2 SMNVEV (reference sequence). Unmatched junction bases numbered 7, after V lost 4 bases and J lost 4 bases. CDR3 in amino acids: CASSSLAGGHADTQYF. The CDR3 DNA reads as TGTGCCAGCAGTTCCTTAGCGGGAGGGCACGCAGATACGCAGTATTTT.

This sequence joins TRBV29-1 and TRBJ2-5; TRBD2 might be the D (5 bases). Germline V gene lookup returns CDR1 SQVTM and CDR2 ANQGSEA. The CDR3 runs to 12 residues. Deletions cut 7 bases from V and 2 bases from J, with 11 bases between. The chain's CDR3 is CSARSGQETQYF. Written as DNA, the CDR3 is TGCAGCGCCCGGTCGGGACAAGAGACCCAGTACTTC.

CDR3 protein: CASSFNLEGANVLTF. In DNA, the CDR3 is TGTGCCAGCAGTTTTAACTTGGAGGGGGCCAACGTCCTGACTTTC. This rearrangement joins TRBV28 to TRBJ2-6, with no clear D. V shed 3 bases and J shed 4 bases, with 10 bases lying between them. The CDR3 loop spans 15 amino acids. The germline V gene has CDR1 MDHEN and CDR2 SYDVKM.

The chain combines TRBV5-4 with TRBJ1-6; 8 bases align to TRBD1. This CDR3 is 14 amino acids long. Germline V gene sequence: CDR1 SGHNT, CDR2 YYREEE (reference sequence). V lost 4 bases, J lost 7 bases, and 4 bases stayed unmatched. CDR3 in amino acids: CASSVDRANSPLHF. The CDR3 DNA reads TGTGCCAGCAGCGTGGACAGGGCCAATTCACCCCTCCACTTT.

In its sample, this clone was seen once. V and J are TRBV19 and TRBJ1-2; no firm D call. The V gene lost 6 bases and the J gene lost 8 bases, with 19 bases spanning the gap. Germline CDR1 and CDR2: LNHDA and SQIVND (reference sequence). This CDR3 is built from 14 residues. The CDR3 spells CASSGIGALRGYTF. CDR3 sequence (DNA): TGTGCCAGTAGCGGAATAGGAGCTCTGCGGGGCTACACCTTC.

The chain combines TRBV6-1 with TRBJ1-5; D remains unclear. This CDR3 contains 12 residues. Germline values: CDR1 MNHNS, CDR2 SASEGT. V lost 8 bases, J lost 4 bases, and 9 bases lay in between. The CDR3 loop reads CASRPVNQPQHF. The CDR3 coding sequence is TGTGCCAGCCGCCCGGTTAATCAGCCCCAGCATTTT.

The J gene is TRBJ2-7, the V gene TRBV10-3, with a weak D call TRBD1 (5 bases). Germline CDR1 ENHRY, CDR2 SYGVKD. Trimming took off 2 bases at V and 6 bases at J, with 11 bases between the two ends. The CDR3 totals 13 residues. CDR3 sequence reads: CAISEPLRGEQYF. The CDR3 DNA is TGTGCCATCAGTGAGCCCCTTAGGGGCGAGCAGTACTTC.

The V gene is TRBV4-1, the J gene TRBJ1-1, with 7 bases lining up with TRBD1. After removal of 4 bases from V and 1 base from J, the junction contained 6 bases not matched to a gene. The CDR3 totals 15 residues. Germline CDR1 is MGHRA and CDR2 is YSYEKL. For the CDR3, the DNA is TGCGCCAGCAGCCCTCGAGGGACAGCGAACACTGAAGCTTTCTTT. It is translated as CASSPRGTANTEAFF.

The CDR3 DNA sequence: TGTGCCAGCAGCCTAGGGACCGCACGAACCTACGAGCAGTACTTC. Its protein product is CASSLGTARTYEQYF. The chain uses TRBV7-9 and TRBJ2-7, with D perhaps assigned TRBD1 or TRBD2 (5 bases each). The CDR3 has 15 residues. Per germline, CDR1 SEHNR and CDR2 FQNEAQ (reference sequence). The V gene lost 5 bases and the J gene lost 2 bases, with 16 bases spanning the gap.

This rearrangement joins TRBV7-9 to TRBJ2-1, with 7 bases fitting TRBD1. Looked up from germline, CDR1 is SEHNR and CDR2 is FQNEAQ (reference sequence). The CDR3 loop spans 14 amino acids. J was trimmed by 8 bases and V by 5 bases; bases with no gene match: 9. The CDR3 protein is CASSPGQPRDEQFF. CDR3 DNA: TGTGCCAGCAGCCCGGGACAGCCTAGAGATGAGCAGTTCTTC.

This clone was seen once. This chain joins TRBV4-3 and TRBJ2-7; TRBD2 agrees at 16 bases. Germline V gene sequence: CDR1 LGHNA, CDR2 YSLEER. This CDR3 comprises 19 residues. Unmatched junction bases numbered 9, after V lost 0 bases and J lost 4 bases. In DNA form, the CDR3 reads TGCGCCAGCAGCCAAGACCCCTTTGGGACTAGCGGGGGGGTATACGAGCAGTACTTC. The encoded protein is CASSQDPFGTSGGVYEQYF.

The rearrangement links TRBV6-6 to TRBJ2-4; D is unresolved. Trimming left V 0 bases short and J 1 base short, with 4 bases between. CDR1 MNHNY and CDR2 SVGAGI come from the germline V gene (reference sequence). The CDR3 contains 14 residues. The CDR3 protein is CASSYSTAKNIQYF. CDR3 nucleotide sequence: TGTGCCAGCAGTTACTCGACCGCCAAAAACATTCAGTACTTC.

The chain employs TRBV9 and TRBJ2-6; D is tentatively TRBD1 or TRBD2 (6 bases each). The length of the CDR3 is 18 residues. Germline-derived CDR1 and CDR2 are SGDLS and YYNGEE. The V gene lost 0 bases and the J gene lost 1 base, with 14 bases spanning the gap. CDR3 bases: TGTGCCAGCAGCGTAGCGGGGGCTGGGACTTCTGGGGCCAACGTCCTGACTTTC. Translating gives CASSVAGAGTSGANVLTF. Filled out from reference TRBV9 and TRBJ2-6, the complete variable domain reads DSGVTQTPKHLITATGQRVTLRCSPRSGDLSVYWYQQSLDQGLQFLIQYYNGEERAKGNILERFSAQQFPDLHSELNLSSLELGDSALYFCASSVAGAGTSGANVLTFGAGSRLTVL.

The rearrangement joins TRBV4-1 to TRBJ1-2; possibly TRBD1 for D (5 bases). Germline CDR1 MGHRA, CDR2 YSYEKL. Trimming pared 5 bases from V and 7 bases from J, leaving 11 bases between. This CDR3 has 12 residues. The CDR3 loop is CASSGDFAGYTF. CDR3 coding DNA: TGCGCCAGCAGCGGGGACTTTGCTGGCTACACCTTC.

The chain has TRBV29-1 and TRBJ2-5; D remains unclear. The CDR3 has 14 amino acids. In germline, CDR1 is SQVTM, CDR2 ANQGSEA. Trimming stripped 1 base from V and 7 bases from J, with 16 bases between. CDR3 nucleotides: TGCAGCGTTGAAGTGTCGCAGTCGTCAGGGACCCAGTACTTC. It specifies CSVEVSQSSGTQYF.

The V gene is TRBV7-6, the J gene TRBJ2-3, with TRBD2 as a possible D gene (6 bases). V was pared by 1 base and J by 3 bases, with 14 bases between. In germline, CDR1 is SGHVS, CDR2 FNYEAQ. This CDR3 region has 16 residues. CDR3 in DNA: TGTGCCAGCAGCTTAGGGGTCGGAGGGGAGACAGATACGCAGTATTTT. It encodes CASSLGVGGETDTQYF. Full variable domain (rest looked up from reference TRBV7-6 and TRBJ2-3): GAGVSQSPRYKVTKRGQDVALRCDPISGHVSLYWYRQALGQGPEFLTYFNYEAQQDKSGLPNDRFSAERPEGSISTLTIQRTEQRDSAMYRCASSLGVGGETDTQYFGPGTRLTVL.

The genes are TRBV7-9 and TRBJ1-1; a possible D gene is TRBD1 (6 bases). Trimming removed 5 bases from V and 11 bases from J, with 18 bases in between. The CDR3 length is 13 residues. Germline V gene lookup returns CDR1 SEHNR and CDR2 FQNEAQ (reference sequence). The CDR3 loop reads CASSVQGHGEAFF. As DNA, the CDR3 is TGTGCCAGCAGCGTACAGGGTCACGGGGAGGCTTTCTTT.